This T cell receptor (beta chain) was found in a study of vaccination and CD4 T cells after COVID-19. Study-wide context: From HCoV-229E, HCoV-OC43, HCoV-NL63 and SARS-CoV-2, overlapping spike peptides were used to stimulate the cells.

The treatment was: roughly 10-day PBMC culture with coronavirus spike peptide pools or control peptides (ViraFEST assay). Those CD4+ T cells from the unexposed donor predate the COVID-19 pandemic (2011-2018). Expansion of antigen-specific T cells with peptide pools by ViraFEST preceded sequencing of TCRs. Cells permitting, SARS-CoV-2 S/N and four cold-coronavirus spikes were tested on unexposed-donor CD4+ T cells. This CDR3 has 16 amino acids. V was cut by 4 bases and J by 0 bases, with 13 bases left in between. Germline values: CDR1 MNHGY, CDR2 SVAAGI. With the Oncomine TCR Beta short-read assay, DNA from cultured CD4+ T cells was sequenced. Genomic DNA from cultured CD4+ T cells was extracted. TCRdb used MiXCR to reprocess the PCR reads, holding one entry per CDR3 protein. This repertoire shows 6,500 to 8,000 distinct CDR3 sequences, just under 35% found once; its top ten account for roughly 34%.

This clonotype was recorded a few times. Its antigen is unidentified. Sequenced material: CD4+ T cells from blood, cultured in vitro. The receptor was isolated from a human donor in good health. V is TRBV6-9 and J is TRBJ1-5; D is unclear. CDR3 sequence: CASSSTRRISNQPQHF. The CDR3 DNA sequence: TGTGCCAGCAGTTCCACCCGACGGATTAGCAATCAGCCCCAGCATTTT.